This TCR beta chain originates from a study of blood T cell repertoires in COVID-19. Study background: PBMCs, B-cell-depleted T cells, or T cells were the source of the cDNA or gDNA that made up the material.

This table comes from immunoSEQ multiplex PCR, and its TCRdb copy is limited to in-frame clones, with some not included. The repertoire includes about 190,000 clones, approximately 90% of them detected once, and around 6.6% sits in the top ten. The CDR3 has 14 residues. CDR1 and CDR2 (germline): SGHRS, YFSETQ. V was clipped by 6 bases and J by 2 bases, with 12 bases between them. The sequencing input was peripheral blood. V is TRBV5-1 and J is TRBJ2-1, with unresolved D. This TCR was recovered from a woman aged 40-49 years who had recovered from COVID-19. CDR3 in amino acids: CASNKDSTYNEQFF. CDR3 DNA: TGCGCCAGCAATAAAGACTCCACCTACAATGAGCAGTTCTTC.